The 29 T cell receptor beta chains in this list originate from one sample, sequenced in a study of blood T cell repertoires in COVID-19. Using immunoSEQ multiplex PCR, the repertoire was profiled, and TCRdb retains in-frame clones only, with some absent. The sample yields 200,000 to 250,000 clones, approximately 78% seen once. The specimen was peripheral blood. The receptors derive from a woman aged 70 to 79 with COVID-19, enrolled during active disease.

J is TRBJ2-3 and V is TRBV9; D not resolved. Looked up from germline, CDR1 is SGDLS and CDR2 is YYNGEE. The CDR3 is made up of 15 amino acids. Trimming left V 0 bases short and J 4 bases short, with 12 bases between. CDR3 residues: CASSVVGTDADTQYF. CDR3 coding DNA: TGTGCCAGCAGCGTAGTAGGTACAGACGCAGATACGCAGTATTTT.

V is TRBV28 and J is TRBJ1-1; perhaps TRBD1 as D (5 bases). Germline CDR1 MDHEN, CDR2 SYDVKM. This CDR3 spans 17 amino acids. The ends were cut back, 6 bases at V and 6 bases at J, with 26 bases in the middle. The CDR3 loop is CASSSWRRGSIDAEAFF. The CDR3 DNA reads TGTGCCAGCAGCTCATGGAGGAGGGGATCAATCGACGCTGAAGCTTTCTTT.

The rearrangement uses TRBV7-2 and TRBJ1-2; TRBD1 aligns across 7 bases. The CDR3 totals 15 residues. Germline CDR1 and CDR2: SGHTA and FQGNSA. Germline trimming cut 0 bases from V and 6 bases from J; bases unmatched to any gene: 7. CDR3 nucleotide sequence: TGTGCCAGCAGCTTAGCAGGGCCAGGGGGAAATGGCTACACCTTC. Protein: CASSLAGPGGNGYTF.

The genes are TRBV5-1 and TRBJ2-1, with D tentatively TRBD2 (7 bases). The CDR3 covers 16 residues. The ends were cut back, 4 bases at V and 3 bases at J, with 17 bases in the middle. Germline V CDR1 and CDR2: SGHRS, YFSETQ. Written as DNA, the CDR3 is TGCGCCAGCAGCGCAGCTAGCGGAGGGGGCTACAATGAGCAGTTCTTC. Protein product: CASSAASGGGYNEQFF. Full variable domain (outside the CDR3, taken from reference TRBV5-1 and TRBJ2-1): KAGVTQTPRYLIKTRGQQVTLSCSPISGHRSVSWYQQTPGQGLQFLFEYFSETQRNKGNFPGRFSGRQFSNSRSEMNVSTLELGDSALYLCASSAASGGGYNEQFFGPGTRLTVL.

The genes are TRBV9 and TRBJ2-3; D ambiguous. The germline V gene has CDR1 SGDLS and CDR2 YYNGEE. The V gene lost 4 bases and the J gene lost 4 bases, with 10 bases spanning the gap. The CDR3 length is 13 residues. Written as DNA, the CDR3 is TGTGCCAGCAGCTTCCAATTAGCAGATACGCAGTATTTT. This codes for CASSFQLADTQYF.

The chain employs TRBV19 and TRBJ1-2, with TRBD1 matching 8 bases. The ends lost 9 bases at V and 0 bases at J; junction bases unmatched: 15. CDR1 and CDR2 (germline): LNHDA, SQIVND (reference sequence). The length of the CDR3 is 17 residues. The CDR3 DNA reads TGTGCCAGCGGACACGACCCTACAGGGGGTCCTAACTATGGCTACACCTTC. Protein: CASGHDPTGGPNYGYTF.

A word on this clone: The sample holds other DNA sequences that translate to the same CDR3. This sequence joins TRBV18 and TRBJ1-6; weak D call: TRBD1 (6 bases). The V and J ends lost 3 bases and 7 bases respectively, with 10 bases between them. Germline lookup yields CDR1 KGHSH and CDR2 LQKENI. This CDR3 has 14 residues. CDR3 DNA: TGTGCCAGCTCACCGACAGGTGACAATTCACCCCTCCACTTT. It encodes CASSPTGDNSPLHF.

This clone came up once. The genes are TRBV11-2 and TRBJ2-7, with a possible D match to TRBD2 (6 bases). Germline V gives CDR1 SGHAT, CDR2 FQNNGV. The CDR3 length is 13 residues. Trimming shortened V by 8 bases and J by 6 bases, and 17 bases separated the two germline ends. The CDR3 DNA reads as TGTGCCAGCGGCGGGGAAGGCGTGGGCGAGCAGTACTTC. As protein: CASGGEGVGEQYF.

The J gene is TRBJ1-5, the V gene TRBV9; TRBD1 is a possible D gene (5 bases). Trimming stripped 3 bases from V and 2 bases from J, with 12 bases between. From germline, CDR1 is SGDLS and CDR2 YYNGEE. The CDR3 is 15 residues long. The CDR3 is CASSATWGGNQPQHF. Here the CDR3 DNA reads TGTGCCAGCAGCGCTACTTGGGGCGGCAATCAGCCCCAGCATTTT. The variable domain in full, with the rest retrieved from reference TRBV9 and TRBJ1-5, is DSGVTQTPKHLITATGQRVTLRCSPRSGDLSVYWYQQSLDQGLQFLIQYYNGEERAKGNILERFSAQQFPDLHSELNLSSLELGDSALYFCASSATWGGNQPQHFGDGTRLSIL.

The chain has TRBV6-2 or TRBV6-3 and TRBJ2-1; TRBD2 matches at 11 bases. Germline loops: CDR1 MNHEY, CDR2 SVGEGT. This CDR3 comprises 15 residues. The ends lost 4 bases at V and 6 bases at J; junction bases unmatched: 5. CDR3 sequence: CASSSLAGGSNEQFF. CDR3 nucleotide sequence: TGTGCCAGCAGTTCCCTAGCGGGAGGCAGCAATGAGCAGTTCTTC.

The chain carries TRBV6-2 or TRBV6-3 and TRBJ2-5, with 7 positions matching TRBD2. The junction had 14 bases not matched to a gene; V was cut back by 6 bases and J by 1 base. CDR3 length equals 17 residues. Germline CDR1 and CDR2: MNHEY and SVGEGT. Here the CDR3 reads CASSRPVGREFQETQYF. Here the CDR3 DNA reads TGTGCCAGCAGCCGACCGGTTGGGCGGGAGTTCCAAGAGACCCAGTACTTC.

The chain employs TRBV27 and TRBJ2-2, with D perhaps matching TRBD1 (6 bases). Germline V CDR1 and CDR2: MNHEY, SMNVEV (reference sequence). With 7 bases removed from V and 2 bases from J, the gap between germline ends came to 8 bases. The CDR3 is 13 residues long. This CDR3 reads CASKGGNTGELFF. As DNA, the CDR3 is TGTGCCAGCAAAGGGGGAAACACCGGGGAGCTGTTTTTT.

The J gene is TRBJ1-1, the V gene TRBV7-9, with D tentatively TRBD1 (5 bases). Germline V gives CDR1 SEHNR, CDR2 FQNEAQ (reference sequence). V was clipped by 5 bases and J by 0 bases, with 10 bases between them. This CDR3 region has 14 residues. The CDR3 nucleotides read TGTGCCAGCAGCCTGGCGGGGCTGAACACTGAAGCTTTCTTT. It codes for CASSLAGLNTEAFF. The complete variable domain, with remaining parts taken from reference TRBV7-9 and TRBJ1-1, reads DTGVSQNPRHKITKRGQNVTFRCDPISEHNRLYWYRQTLGQGPEFLTYFQNEAQLEKSRLLSDRFSAERPKGSFSTLEIQRTEQGDSAMYLCASSLAGLNTEAFFGQGTRLTVV.

V gene TRBV5-1 combines with J gene TRBJ2-2; D may be TRBD2 (6 bases). Trimming stripped 0 bases from V and 4 bases from J, with 10 bases between. Germline CDR1 reads SGHRS; CDR2 reads YFSETQ. This CDR3 has 15 residues. CDR3 region: CASSLVGGTTGELFF. CDR3 nucleotide sequence: TGCGCCAGCAGCTTGGTAGGCGGGACCACCGGGGAGCTGTTTTTT.

The chain employs TRBV30 and TRBJ2-7; the D gene is possibly TRBD1 (5 bases). Germline lookup yields CDR1 GTSNPN and CDR2 SVGIG (reference sequence). The V gene lost 4 bases and the J gene lost 2 bases, with 12 bases spanning the gap. The CDR3 covers 13 residues. This CDR3 is CAWTNRKTYEQYF. The CDR3 bases are TGTGCCTGGACGAACAGGAAAACCTACGAGCAGTACTTC.

This clone was found a few times. This chain connects TRBV5-4 to TRBJ1-2; the match to TRBD1 covers 7 bases. The CDR3 sequence is 15 residues long. The junction had 4 bases not matched to a gene; V was cut back by 0 bases and J by 2 bases. CDR1 SGHNT and CDR2 YYREEE come from the germline V gene (reference sequence). The CDR3 loop reads CASSLGGTDNYGYTF. CDR3 nucleotides: TGTGCCAGCAGCTTGGGTGGGACAGACAACTATGGCTACACCTTC.

This chain connects TRBV7-6 to TRBJ1-3; D is unclear. Germline V gives CDR1 SGHVS, CDR2 FNYEAQ. This CDR3 is built from 16 residues. V was trimmed by 2 bases and J by 0 bases, leaving 11 bases between them. The DNA for the CDR3 is TGTGCCAGCAGCTTACAGGCGTACACCTCTGGAAACACCATATATTTT. Its translation is CASSLQAYTSGNTIYF.

This chain links TRBV7-2 with TRBJ2-7; weak D call: TRBD2 (6 bases). Trimming left V 5 bases short and J 7 bases short, with 15 bases between. The CDR3 is 13 amino acids. Germline V lookup: CDR1 SGHTA, CDR2 FQGNSA. CDR3 loop: CASSQQFAGEQYF. DNA of the CDR3: TGTGCCAGCAGCCAACAGTTCGCGGGGGAGCAGTACTTC.

The genes are TRBV4-1 and TRBJ2-7; 13 nucleotides align to TRBD2. The CDR3 covers 16 residues. Trimming removed 4 bases from V and 2 bases from J; junction bases left unmatched: 5. Germline CDR1 is MGHRA and CDR2 is YSYEKL. CDR3 in amino acids: CASSPGGLAGAYEQYF. The CDR3 DNA follows: TGCGCCAGCAGCCCTGGAGGACTAGCGGGGGCCTACGAGCAGTACTTC.

The rearrangement links TRBV19 to TRBJ2-5; 11 nucleotides match TRBD1. V dropped 5 bases and J dropped 5; count of bases not matched to a gene: 4. The CDR3 loop spans 14 amino acids. CDR1 is LNHDA, CDR2 SQIVND, per germline (reference sequence). CDR3 sequence: CASSFGQGAETQYF. CDR3 nucleotide sequence: TGTGCCAGTAGTTTCGGACAGGGGGCTGAGACCCAGTACTTC. Full variable domain (outside the CDR3, taken from reference TRBV19 and TRBJ2-5): DGGITQSPKYLFRKEGQNVTLSCEQNLNHDAMYWYRQDPGQGLRLIYYSQIVNDFQKGDIAEGYSVSREKKESFPLTVTSAQKNPTAFYLCASSFGQGAETQYFGPGTRLLVL.

Here the CDR3 DNA reads TGTGCCAGCAGCCAGGGACAAGTTAATGAAAAACTGTTTTTT. This sequence encodes CASSQGQVNEKLFF. V and J are TRBV2 and TRBJ1-4; perhaps TRBD1 as D (6 bases). Germline V gene sequence: CDR1 SNHLY, CDR2 FYNNEI. This CDR3 is 14 amino acids long. Trimming removed 6 bases from V and 4 bases from J, with 12 bases in between. Full variable domain (missing parts from reference TRBV2 and TRBJ1-4): EPEVTQTPSHQVTQMGQEVILRCVPISNHLYFYWYRQILGQKVEFLVSFYNNEISEKSEIFDDQFSVERPDGSNFTLKIRSTKLEDSAMYFCASSQGQVNEKLFFGSGTQLSVL.

This clone was counted between two and nine times. The rearrangement links TRBV19 to TRBJ2-1, with a possible D match to TRBD2 (6 bases). V lost 7 bases to trimming and J lost 0 bases, with 16 bases between them. Germline values: CDR1 LNHDA, CDR2 SQIVND (reference sequence). CDR3 size: 16 residues. The CDR3 sequence is CASMVSGPSSYNEQFF. Here the CDR3 DNA reads TGTGCCAGTATGGTGAGCGGGCCGAGCTCCTACAATGAGCAGTTCTTC.

In nucleotides, the CDR3 is TGTGCCAGCAGCTTGGGGGGTGAATACGAGCAGTACTTC. It yields the protein CASSLGGEYEQYF. The chain joins TRBV7-9 to TRBJ2-7; possible D gene TRBD2, 6 bases. Trimming took off 3 bases at V and 4 bases at J, with 10 bases between the two ends. Looked up from germline, CDR1 is SEHNR and CDR2 is FQNEAQ (reference sequence). This CDR3 comprises 13 residues.

The chain has TRBV24-1 and TRBJ1-2; 8 positions agree with TRBD1. In germline, CDR1 is KGHDR, CDR2 SFDVKD. The CDR3 length is 14 residues. V lost 5 bases, J lost 2 bases, and 3 bases stayed unmatched. CDR3 DNA sequence: TGTGCCACCAGTGCCGGGACAGGCAACTATGGCTACACCTTC. This gives the protein CATSAGTGNYGYTF.

The J gene is TRBJ2-1, the V gene TRBV5-6, with 13 bases that match TRBD2. V shed 4 bases and J 15 bases; nucleotides not matched to a gene: 7. The CDR3 is 13 residues long. Germline values: CDR1 SGHDT, CDR2 YYEEEE. The CDR3 nucleotides read TGTGCCAGCAGCCGGGGACTAGCGGGAAGGCGGTTCTTC. This gives the protein CASSRGLAGRRFF.

This clone has just a few counts. The J gene is TRBJ1-1, the V gene TRBV30; D ambiguous. The length of the CDR3 is 15 residues. Per the germline V gene, CDR1 is GTSNPN and CDR2 is SVGIG (reference sequence). V lost 2 bases and J 4 bases, leaving 17 bases between the germline ends. DNA of the CDR3: TGTGCCTGGAGTAAAAGGGAGCTCTTAGGCACTGAAGCTTTCTTT. Translation: CAWSKRELLGTEAFF.

The gene calls are TRBV7-9 and TRBJ1-1; maybe TRBD1 (6 bases). V lost 2 bases to trimming and J lost 10 bases, with 17 bases between them. Germline V gene data show CDR1 as SEHNR and CDR2 as FQNEAQ (reference sequence). CDR3 length: 14 amino acids. In DNA form, the CDR3 reads TGTGCCAGCAGCTTAAGAACAGGGAGTTGGGGAGCTTTCTTT. This sequence encodes CASSLRTGSWGAFF.

In its sample, this clone was seen a few times. The sample holds other DNA sequences that translate to the same CDR3. V gene TRBV11-3 combines with J gene TRBJ2-7; 7 nucleotides line up with TRBD1. CDR1 is SGHNT, CDR2 YENEEA, per germline. The trim removed 2 bases at V and 2 bases at J, leaving 0 bases unmatched. This CDR3 is built from 13 residues. In DNA, the CDR3 is TGTGCCAGCAGCTTACAGGGGGCCTACGAGCAGTACTTC. This translates into CASSLQGAYEQYF. The whole variable domain, filled in from reference TRBV11-3 and TRBJ2-7, reads EAGVVQSPRYKIIEKKQPVAFWCNPISGHNTLYWYLQNLGQGPELLIRYENEEAVDDSQLPKDRFSAERLKGVDSTLKIQPAELGDSAVYLCASSLQGAYEQYFGPGTRLTVT.

The CDR3 region is CASRNTGGGEQYF. The CDR3 DNA reads as TGTGCCAGCAGGAATACAGGGGGCGGCGAGCAGTACTTC. The chain joins TRBV27 to TRBJ2-7; the match to TRBD1 covers 9 bases. This CDR3 region has 13 residues. The germline CDR1 and CDR2 sequences are MNHEY and SMNVEV (reference sequence). With V trimmed by 6 bases and J by 6 bases, 6 bases remained unmatched.